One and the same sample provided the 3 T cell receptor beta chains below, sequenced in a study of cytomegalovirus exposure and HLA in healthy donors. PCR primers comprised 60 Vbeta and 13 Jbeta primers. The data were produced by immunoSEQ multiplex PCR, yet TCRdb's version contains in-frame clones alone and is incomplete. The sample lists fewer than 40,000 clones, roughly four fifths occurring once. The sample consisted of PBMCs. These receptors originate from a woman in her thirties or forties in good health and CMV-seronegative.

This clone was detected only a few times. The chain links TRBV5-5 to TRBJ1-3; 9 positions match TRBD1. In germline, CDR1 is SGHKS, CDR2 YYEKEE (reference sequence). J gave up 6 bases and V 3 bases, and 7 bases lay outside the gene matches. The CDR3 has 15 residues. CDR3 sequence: CASSSGQGYENTIYF. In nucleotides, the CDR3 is TGTGCCAGCAGCTCCGGACAGGGGTATGAAAACACCATATATTTT.

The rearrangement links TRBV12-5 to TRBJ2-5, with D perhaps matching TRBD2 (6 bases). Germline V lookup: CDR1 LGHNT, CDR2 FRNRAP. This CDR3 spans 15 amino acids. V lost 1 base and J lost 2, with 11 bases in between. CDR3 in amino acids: CASGLGGGVQETQYF. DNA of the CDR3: TGTGCTAGTGGTTTGGGAGGAGGGGTGCAAGAGACCCAGTACTTC.

The CDR3 here is CASSDASMTGAPTAFF. The CDR3 region has the DNA TGTGCCAGCAGTGACGCCTCGATGACAGGGGCCCCGACCGCTTTCTTT. The gene calls are TRBV6-4 and TRBJ1-1, with TRBD1 matching over 8 bases. There are 16 residues in the CDR3. V lost 2 bases to trimming and J lost 11 bases; unmatched junction nucleotides: 16. Germline V gives CDR1 MRHNA, CDR2 SNTAGT.